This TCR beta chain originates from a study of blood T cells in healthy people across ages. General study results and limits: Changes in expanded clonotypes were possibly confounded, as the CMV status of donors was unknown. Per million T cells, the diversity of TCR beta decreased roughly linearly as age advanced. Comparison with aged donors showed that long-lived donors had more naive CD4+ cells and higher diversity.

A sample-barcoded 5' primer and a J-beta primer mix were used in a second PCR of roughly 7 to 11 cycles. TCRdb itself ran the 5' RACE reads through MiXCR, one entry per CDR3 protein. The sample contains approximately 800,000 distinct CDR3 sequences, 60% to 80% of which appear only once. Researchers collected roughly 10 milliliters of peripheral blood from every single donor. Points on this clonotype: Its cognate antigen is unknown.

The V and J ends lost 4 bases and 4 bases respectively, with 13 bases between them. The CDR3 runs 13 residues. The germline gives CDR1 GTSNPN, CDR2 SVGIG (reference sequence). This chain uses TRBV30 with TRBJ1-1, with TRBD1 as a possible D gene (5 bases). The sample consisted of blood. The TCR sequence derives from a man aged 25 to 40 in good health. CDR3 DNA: TGTGCCTGGATTATCGGGGGAGGCACTGAAGCTTTCTTT. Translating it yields CAWIIGGGTEAFF.